A selection of T cell receptor beta chains follows, all from one sample in a study of T cells in localized non-small cell lung cancer. Data came from immunoSEQ multiplex PCR; TCRdb stores just in-frame clones and leaves some out. This sample yields over 30,000 clones, of which approximately 81% are seen a single time; about 40% belongs to the top ten. Sequenced material: peripheral blood, taken before any cancer treatment. The receptors were sampled from a male donor aged 60 or over with stage II squamous cell lung carcinoma. Each CDR3 is given with its conserved first and last residue. A D gene is named only where the DNA matches it firmly. Clone size is shown for a subset of rows, as once, few, many or a class of expanded clone.

>TRBJ2-1|NA|TRBV27|17|NA
CASSPMRGVNSYNEQFF
TGTGCCAGCAGTCCGATGAGGGGCGTCAACTCCTACAATGAGCAGTTCTTC
>TRBJ2-7|TRBD2|TRBV19|15|once
CASSFLAGSSYEQYF
TGTGCCAGTAGTTTCCTAGCGGGATCGTCGTACGAGCAGTACTTC
>TRBJ1-3|NA|TRBV4-2|15|NA
CASSQDWTAGNTIYF
TGTGCCAGCAGCCAAGATTGGACAGCTGGAAACACCATATATTTT
>TRBJ2-7|NA|TRBV2|14|few
CASGDGAPSYEQYF
TGTGCCAGCGGGGACGGAGCACCTTCCTACGAGCAGTACTTC
>TRBJ2-7|TRBD1|TRBV6-5|16|NA
CASSYAAGTGLREQYF
TGTGCCAGCAGTTACGCGGCCGGGACAGGGCTAAGGGAGCAGTACTTC
>TRBJ1-3|NA|TRBV29-1|14|once
CSVDPGSSGNTIYF
TGCAGCGTTGATCCAGGGAGCTCTGGAAACACCATATATTTT
>TRBJ2-2|TRBD2|TRBV7-9|15|NA
CASSLERGGSGELFF
TGTGCCAGCAGCTTAGAGCGGGGGGGCTCCGGGGAGCTGTTTTTT
>TRBJ2-2|NA|TRBV5-6|14|NA
CASRSDFNTGELFF
TGTGCCAGCAGGTCGGACTTCAACACCGGGGAGCTGTTTTTT
>TRBJ1-2|TRBD1|TRBV28|15|once
CASSFGGQGIYGYTF
TGTGCCAGCAGTTTTGGGGGACAGGGGATCTATGGCTACACCTTC
>TRBJ2-2|NA|TRBV5-1|14|NA
CASSPEDAVGELFF
TGCGCCAGCAGCCCGGAGGATGCTGTGGGGGAGCTGTTTTTT
>TRBJ1-1|NA|TRBV5-5|14|NA
CASSFRALGTEAFF
TGTGCCAGCAGCTTCAGGGCGTTGGGCACTGAAGCTTTCTTT
>TRBJ2-2|NA|TRBV6-5|13|NA
CASSESVTGELFF
TGTGCCAGCAGTGAGTCTGTAACCGGGGAGCTGTTTTTT
>TRBJ2-7|NA|TRBV6-6|12|NA
CASSYSGHEQYF
TGTGCCAGCAGTTACTCGGGCCACGAGCAGTACTTC
>TRBJ2-3|TRBD2|TRBV11-2|19|NA
CASSLVPPPAGERTDTQYF
TGTGCCAGCAGCTTAGTCCCCCCCCCAGCGGGGGAACGCACAGATACGCAGTATTTT
>TRBJ1-3|NA|TRBV7-2|14|NA
CASSLALSGNTIYF
TGTGCCAGCAGCTTAGCTCTCTCTGGAAACACCATATATTTT
>TRBJ1-5|NA|TRBV5-4|13|few
CASSLGENQPQHF
TGTGCCAGCAGCTTGGGGGAAAATCAGCCCCAGCATTTT
>TRBJ1-2|TRBD1|TRBV27|15|NA
CASSLQGARNYGYTF
TGTGCCAGCAGTTTACAGGGGGCTCGGAACTATGGCTACACCTTC